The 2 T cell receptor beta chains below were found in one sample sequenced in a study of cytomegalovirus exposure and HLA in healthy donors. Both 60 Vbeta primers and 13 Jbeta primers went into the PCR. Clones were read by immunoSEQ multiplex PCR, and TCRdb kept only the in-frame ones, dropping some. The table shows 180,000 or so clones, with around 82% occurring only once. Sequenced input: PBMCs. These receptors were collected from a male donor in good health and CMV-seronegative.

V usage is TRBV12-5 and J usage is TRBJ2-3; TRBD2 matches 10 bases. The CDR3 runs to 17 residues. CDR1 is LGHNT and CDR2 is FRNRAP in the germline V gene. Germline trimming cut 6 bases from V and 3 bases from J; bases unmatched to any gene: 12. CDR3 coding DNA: TGTGCTAGTGGCCGGGGGGTAGCGGGAGGTCTGACAGATACGCAGTATTTT. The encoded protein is CASGRGVAGGLTDTQYF.

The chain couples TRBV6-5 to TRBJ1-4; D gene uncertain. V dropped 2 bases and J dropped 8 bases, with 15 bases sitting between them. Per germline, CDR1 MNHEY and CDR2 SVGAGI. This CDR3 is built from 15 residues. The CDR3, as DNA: TGTGCCAGCAGTTACGCGAGGGCGGCTGGAGAAAAACTGTTTTTT. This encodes CASSYARAAGEKLFF.